What follows are 12 T cell receptor beta chains derived from one specimen sequenced in a study of blood T cell repertoires in COVID-19. Repertoires were generated with immunoSEQ multiplex PCR, while TCRdb's copy carries only in-frame clones and drops some. The sample lists 250,000 to 350,000 clones, 70% to 90% occurring once. Sequences were obtained from peripheral blood. These receptors were collected from a woman in her forties or fifties who had recovered from COVID-19.

This chain connects TRBV6-2 or TRBV6-3 to TRBJ2-3, with a weak D call TRBD2 (6 bases). Trimming removed 5 bases at V and 4 bases at J, with 10 bases between. The CDR3 is 13 amino acids. Per the germline V gene, CDR1 is MNHEY and CDR2 is SVGEGT. The CDR3 here is CASSPTSADTQYF. DNA of the CDR3: TGTGCCAGCAGTCCGACTAGTGCAGATACGCAGTATTTT.

The chain uses TRBV27 and TRBJ2-2; D remains ambiguous. Trimming took off 4 bases at V and 0 bases at J, with 9 bases between the two ends. CDR1 and CDR2 from the germline V gene are MNHEY and SMNVEV (reference sequence). The CDR3 covers 15 residues. This chain's CDR3 is CASSSLGANTGELFF. CDR3 in DNA: TGTGCCAGCAGTTCTCTAGGTGCGAACACCGGGGAGCTGTTTTTT.

The rearrangement uses TRBV29-1 and TRBJ2-7; a weak D match, TRBD2 (5 bases). The CDR3 is 15 amino acids. The germline V gene encodes CDR1 SQVTM and CDR2 ANQGSEA. Deletions cut 2 bases from V and 2 bases from J, with 16 bases between. CDR3 DNA: TGCAGCGTTGAATTGTGGAGCAAGACTACCTACGAGCAGTACTTC. Translation gives CSVELWSKTTYEQYF.

This rearrangement joins TRBV28 to TRBJ2-1; 8 positions agree with TRBD2. The CDR3 has 15 residues. CDR1 and CDR2 (germline): MDHEN, SYDVKM. V trimming: 1 base; J trimming: 4 bases; junction bases outside the gene matches: 3. The CDR3 region is CASSLSGGAYNEQFF. The CDR3 nucleotides are TGTGCCAGCAGTTTATCCGGGGGGGCGTACAATGAGCAGTTCTTC.

The chain joins TRBV27 to TRBJ2-3, with 7 bases lining up with TRBD1. CDR1 is MNHEY and CDR2 is SMNVEV in the germline V gene (reference sequence). The CDR3 is made up of 16 amino acids. The trim removed 1 base at V and 3 bases at J, leaving 7 bases unmatched. CDR3 coding DNA: TGTGCCAGCAGTTTATACACCGGGACAGCTACAGATACGCAGTATTTT. Translating it yields CASSLYTGTATDTQYF.

This clone has a handful of counts. This chain links TRBV10-3 with TRBJ1-3; 8 bases agree with TRBD1. CDR3 length equals 14 residues. Germline CDR1 ENHRY, CDR2 SYGVKD. V was pared by 6 bases and J by 2 bases, with 3 bases of the junction left unmatched. CDR3 in amino acids: CAIRKTGAGNTIYF. DNA of the CDR3: TGTGCCATCAGGAAGACAGGGGCTGGAAACACCATATATTTT.

The V gene is TRBV2, the J gene TRBJ1-2, with D unclear. The V end lost 7 bases, the J end lost 8 bases, and 8 bases lay between the germline ends. The CDR3 totals 10 residues. Germline V lookup: CDR1 SNHLY, CDR2 FYNNEI. CDR3 DNA sequence: TGTGCCAGCACAAGGAGCGGCTACACCTTC. This sequence encodes CASTRSGYTF.

The genes are TRBV9 and TRBJ2-3; D gene ambiguous. Trimming took off 7 bases at V and 0 bases at J, with 15 bases between the two ends. Per germline, CDR1 SGDLS and CDR2 YYNGEE. The CDR3 is 15 amino acids. CDR3 sequence reads: CASSTIAASTDTQYF. The CDR3 region has the DNA TGTGCCAGCTCAACGATAGCTGCTAGCACAGATACGCAGTATTTT.

The chain links TRBV15 to TRBJ2-3; TRBD1 matches at 9 bases. The CDR3 totals 15 residues. V lost 0 bases, J lost 4 bases, and 2 bases stayed unmatched. Germline values: CDR1 LNHNV, CDR2 YYDKDF (reference sequence). The CDR3, as DNA: TGTGCCACCAGCAGAGAACAGGGGGCCCCAGATACGCAGTATTTT. Its protein product is CATSREQGAPDTQYF.

This clone was observed a handful of times. A much larger clone lies a single base off, so this may be a read error. The chain is built from TRBV13 and TRBJ1-1; no reliable D call. In germline, CDR1 is PRHDT, CDR2 FYEKMQ (reference sequence). The CDR3 runs to 12 residues. V lost 3 bases and J lost 0, with 2 bases in between. CDR3 amino acids: CASSFVNTEAFF. The CDR3 coding sequence is TGTGCCAGCAGCTTCGTGAACACTGAAGCTTTCTTT.

V gene TRBV19 combines with J gene TRBJ2-1; 11 positions agree with TRBD2. Germline CDR1 and CDR2: LNHDA and SQIVND (reference sequence). V lost 5 bases, J lost 4 bases, and 4 bases stayed unmatched. CDR3 size: 15 residues. CDR3 loop: CASSSTSGAYNEQFF. CDR3 DNA: TGTGCCAGTAGTTCGACTAGCGGGGCTTACAATGAGCAGTTCTTC.

The chain uses TRBV10-1 and TRBJ2-5, with D maybe TRBD2 (6 bases). CDR1 is WNHNN and CDR2 is SYGVQD in the germline V gene (reference sequence). The CDR3 is 17 amino acids. V dropped 3 bases and J dropped 3 bases, with 20 bases sitting between them. The CDR3 is CASSDYTREVQKETQYF. The CDR3 nucleotides read TGCGCCAGCAGTGACTATACTAGGGAGGTCCAAAAAGAGACCCAGTACTTC.